Each of the 26 T cell receptor beta chains below was sequenced from the same sample in a study of T cells in Graves' hyperthyroidism and ophthalmopathy. TCR beta CDR3 sequences were amplified from RNA transcripts. Primed by the HTBI set, a first-round RT-PCR was run on the TCR CDR3. TCRdb independently ran MiXCR on the multiplex PCR reads; one entry per CDR3 protein. The sample has about 640,000 distinct CDR3 sequences; 13% to 15% are singletons. The sequenced sample was blood. These receptors originate from a woman aged 45-65 years with Graves' ophthalmopathy.

This clonotype was counted ten times or more. CDR3 bases: TGTGCCAGCAGTTTAGTACAGGGAGGGTGGGGAGAGACCCAGTACTTC. Translated, it gives CASSLVQGGWGETQYF. The V and J genes are TRBV27 and TRBJ2-5; perhaps TRBD2 as D (7 bases). The V and J ends lost 2 bases and 4 bases respectively, with 17 bases between them. Germline lookup yields CDR1 MNHEY and CDR2 SMNVEV (reference sequence). CDR3 size: 16 residues.

There are many counts of this clonotype. This chain connects TRBV7-9 to TRBJ1-6, with a possible D match to TRBD1 (5 bases). CDR3 length equals 16 residues. Trimming pared 0 bases from V and 8 bases from J, leaving 14 bases between. Germline CDR1 and CDR2: SEHNR and FQNEAQ (reference sequence). The CDR3, as DNA: TGTGCCAGCAGCTTAGCGTCCGAGGGGAGAGATTCACCCCTCCACTTT. It encodes CASSLASEGRDSPLHF.

The chain combines TRBV12-3 or TRBV12-4 with TRBJ2-1; D is unclear. V was shortened by 1 base and J by 4 bases, with 8 bases between the two germline ends. CDR3 size: 14 residues. The CDR3 region has the DNA TGTGCCAGCAGTTTAGTGGGGATGTACAATGAGCAGTTCTTC. Translating it yields CASSLVGMYNEQFF.

There are many counts of this clonotype. The CDR3 DNA reads TGTGCCTGGAGTGACGGGACGTCTGCAGTGCCCCAGTACTTC. This gives the protein CAWSDGTSAVPQYF. The V and J genes are TRBV30 and TRBJ2-5, with D perhaps assigned TRBD1 or TRBD2 (5 bases each). Trimming cost V 1 base and J 9 bases, with 18 bases left between them. Germline lookup yields CDR1 GTSNPN and CDR2 SVGIG (reference sequence). There are 14 residues in the CDR3.

This clonotype has ten or more counts. This chain joins TRBV7-8 and TRBJ2-2, with D perhaps matching TRBD1 (6 bases). Per germline, CDR1 SGHVS and CDR2 FQNEAQ. CDR3 length: 18 residues. V dropped 2 bases and J dropped 8 bases, with 24 bases sitting between them. The CDR3 DNA is TGTGCCAGCAGCTTACGTCCCCCACAGGGAGCGTCGAGTGGGGAGCTGTTTTTT. Its protein is CASSLRPPQGASSGELFF.

V gene TRBV12-3 or TRBV12-4 combines with J gene TRBJ1-6; possible D gene TRBD1, 6 bases. The CDR3 is 14 residues long. Trimming pared 5 bases from V and 9 bases from J, leaving 14 bases between. CDR3 sequence (DNA): TGTGCCAGCAGTACAGGGAGCCTTGCTTCACCCCTCCACTTT. Translated: CASSTGSLASPLHF.

This clonotype occurred many times. The rearrangement links TRBV2 to TRBJ1-1; the D is unclear. This CDR3 is 13 amino acids long. From germline, CDR1 is SNHLY and CDR2 FYNNEI. Trimming took 4 bases from V and 5 from J, leaving 11 bases between them. The CDR3 bases are TGTGCCAGCAGTGTCAGTTCGAGTACTGAAGCTTTCTTT. It translates to CASSVSSSTEAFF.

In its sample, this clonotype was seen many times. The chain uses TRBV18 and TRBJ2-6; D is perhaps TRBD1 (6 bases). V lost 5 bases and J 0 bases, leaving 11 bases between the germline ends. In germline, CDR1 is KGHSH, CDR2 LQKENI. The CDR3 is 16 residues long. The CDR3 spells CASSSGHVSGANVLTF. CDR3 DNA sequence: TGTGCCAGCTCATCGGGACACGTCTCTGGGGCCAACGTCCTGACTTTC.

This clonotype has only one observation. The chain carries TRBV9 and TRBJ1-2; weak D call: TRBD1 (6 bases). Germline V lookup: CDR1 SGDLS, CDR2 YYNGEE. This CDR3 comprises 14 residues. Between the trimmed V and J ends, which lost 4 bases and 0 bases, there was a span of 10 bases. The CDR3 nucleotides read TGTGCCAGCAGCATGACAGGTTCTAACTATGGCTACACCTTC. As protein: CASSMTGSNYGYTF.

At least ten counts were recorded for this clonotype. The chain links TRBV20-1 to TRBJ2-1, with TRBD2 matching over 14 bases. Germline V gene sequence: CDR1 DFQATT, CDR2 SNEGSKA (reference sequence). This CDR3 is built from 14 residues. Germline trimming cut 6 bases from V and 8 bases from J; bases unmatched to any gene: 6. The CDR3 DNA reads as TGCAGTGCCGAGACTAGCGGGAGGGAGTATGAGCAGTTCTTC. Translated: CSAETSGREYEQFF.

This clonotype was recorded at least ten times. The chain is built from TRBV11-2 and TRBJ2-1, with 7 bases matching TRBD2. The CDR3 has 16 residues. The germline CDR1 and CDR2 sequences are SGHAT and FQNNGV. V lost 3 bases and J lost 0; bases outside the gene matches: 5. DNA of the CDR3: TGTGCCAGCAGCTTCACTCGCGGGAGCTCCTACAATGAGCAGTTCTTC. Translating it yields CASSFTRGSSYNEQFF.

The chain uses TRBV7-9 and TRBJ2-2, with 7 bases that match TRBD1. Germline V gene data show CDR1 as SEHNR and CDR2 as FQNEAQ (reference sequence). This CDR3 is built from 16 residues. V shed 5 bases and J 0 bases; nucleotides not matched to a gene: 6. The CDR3 coding sequence is TGTGCCAGCAGCCCCCCGGGACAGCCGAACACCGGGGAGCTGTTTTTT. Protein product: CASSPPGQPNTGELFF.

This clonotype was recorded at least ten times. The chain is built from TRBV30 and TRBJ2-1; D is unresolved. The CDR3 loop spans 13 amino acids. The V end was cut by 8 bases, the J end by 0 bases, with 11 bases between. CDR1 and CDR2 (germline): GTSNPN, SVGIG (reference sequence). CDR3 DNA: TGTGCCGCTGACACCGGCTCCTACAATGAGCAGTTCTTC. Amino acids: CAADTGSYNEQFF.

This clonotype was observed many times. V is TRBV28 and J is TRBJ2-5; tentative D call: TRBD2 (6 bases). This CDR3 has 15 amino acids. V was pared by 4 bases and J by 4 bases, with 16 bases between. The germline V gene encodes CDR1 MDHEN and CDR2 SYDVKM. CDR3 sequence: CASSSMRERRETQYF. CDR3 nucleotides: TGTGCCAGCAGTTCAATGCGGGAACGCCGAGAGACCCAGTACTTC.

This chain connects TRBV14 to TRBJ2-7; 9 bases are shared with TRBD2. Germline V lookup: CDR1 SGHDN, CDR2 FVKESK. This CDR3 comprises 17 residues. V lost 4 bases and J lost 6; bases outside the gene matches: 16. The CDR3 bases are TGTGCCAGCAGCCCCCGACTCCGGACTAGCGTTTCAATCGAGCAGTACTTC. Protein sequence: CASSPRLRTSVSIEQYF.

This clonotype has ten or more counts. In DNA form, the CDR3 reads TGTGCCAGCAGTGCTATCAGGGGAAGCACTGAAGCTTTCTTT. It yields the protein CASSAIRGSTEAFF. The chain couples TRBV27 to TRBJ1-1; possible D gene TRBD1, 6 bases. CDR1 is MNHEY and CDR2 is SMNVEV in the germline V gene (reference sequence). Trimming took off 5 bases at V and 4 bases at J, with 14 bases between the two ends. CDR3 length equals 14 residues.

The chain couples TRBV4-3 to TRBJ2-7; D possibly corresponds to TRBD2 (6 bases). There are 14 residues in the CDR3. In germline, CDR1 is LGHNA, CDR2 YSLEER. Trimming removed 0 bases from V and 3 bases from J, with 9 bases in between. CDR3 in DNA: TGCGCCAGCAGCCAAGAATGGGGGGTCTACGAGCAGTACTTC. Its protein is CASSQEWGVYEQYF.

This clonotype occurred many times. The genes are TRBV6-1 and TRBJ1-5; D may be TRBD1 (6 bases). V lost 6 bases to trimming and J lost 6 bases, with 21 bases between them. The germline gives CDR1 MNHNS, CDR2 SASEGT. The CDR3 extends over 16 amino acids. CDR3 nucleotides: TGTGCCAGCAGCCCAGGTGCCCGGGGGCTCGGTCAGCCCCAGCATTTT. Translation: CASSPGARGLGQPQHF.

This clonotype was counted at least ten times. J is TRBJ2-7 and V is TRBV20-1, with 10 bases matching TRBD1. The germline CDR1 and CDR2 sequences are DFQATT and SNEGSKA (reference sequence). This CDR3 contains 15 residues. With 0 bases clipped from V and 7 bases from J, the junction kept 9 bases outside the gene matches. In DNA, the CDR3 is TGCAGTGCTAGAGATCGGGGACAGGGGACATGGGAGCAGTACTTC. It yields the protein CSARDRGQGTWEQYF.

This clonotype was counted ten times or more. The chain links TRBV12-3 or TRBV12-4 to TRBJ2-4, with D maybe TRBD1 (6 bases). The V end was cut by 2 bases, the J end by 2 bases, with 16 bases between. The length of the CDR3 is 17 residues. The CDR3, as DNA: TGTGCCAGCAGTTTAAAGGGGGAAGCGTTGACCAAAAACATTCAGTACTTC. Translation: CASSLKGEALTKNIQYF.

The chain uses TRBV9 and TRBJ2-1; tentatively, D is TRBD2 (5 bases). Trimming cost V 4 bases and J 10 bases, with 12 bases left between them. Germline assignment: CDR1 SGDLS and CDR2 YYNGEE. The CDR3 sequence is 12 residues long. CDR3 amino acids: CASSPRGIEQFF. As DNA, the CDR3 is TGTGCCAGCAGCCCACGAGGGATCGAGCAGTTCTTC.

This clonotype was seen a few times. The chain uses TRBV12-3 or TRBV12-4 and TRBJ2-2, with D hard to call. Trimming took 8 bases from V and 3 from J, leaving 13 bases between them. This CDR3 spans 14 amino acids. The CDR3 DNA reads as TGTGCCAGCGTCCGTGGAGTTGACACCGGGGAGCTGTTTTTT. Protein product: CASVRGVDTGELFF.

This clonotype has only a few counts. The chain is built from TRBV4-3 and TRBJ2-1; D not certain. Germline assignment: CDR1 LGHNA and CDR2 YSLEER. This CDR3 contains 16 residues. Trimming took off 0 bases at V and 3 bases at J, with 12 bases between the two ends. This CDR3 is CASSQDIQPVYNEQFF. CDR3 nucleotide sequence: TGCGCCAGCAGCCAAGATATCCAGCCCGTCTACAATGAGCAGTTCTTC.

This clonotype was picked up many times. The chain carries TRBV6-1 and TRBJ1-5; D is perhaps TRBD1 (5 bases). Trimming left V 5 bases short and J 2 bases short, with 10 bases between. The CDR3 has 14 amino acids. The germline gives CDR1 MNHNS, CDR2 SASEGT. CDR3 protein: CASSRKTGNQPQHF. Written as DNA, the CDR3 is TGTGCCAGCAGTCGAAAGACAGGCAATCAGCCCCAGCATTTT.

Only one count was recorded for this clonotype. The chain joins TRBV6-5 to TRBJ2-1, with D possibly being TRBD2 (5 bases). V was clipped by 2 bases and J by 7 bases, with 12 bases between them. This CDR3 is built from 14 residues. Germline loops: CDR1 MNHEY, CDR2 SVGAGI. CDR3 residues: CASSYNVGGNEQFF. The CDR3 bases are TGTGCCAGCAGTTACAATGTTGGCGGGAATGAGCAGTTCTTC.

V gene TRBV20-1 combines with J gene TRBJ2-5; no reliable D call. V lost 0 bases, J lost 5 bases, and 16 bases lay in between. The CDR3 runs to 15 residues. Germline loops: CDR1 DFQATT, CDR2 SNEGSKA (reference sequence). Written as DNA, the CDR3 is TGCAGTGCTAGAGATCTGAGAGACCCGGGTGAGACCCAGTACTTC. Encoded protein: CSARDLRDPGETQYF.